The T cell receptor (beta chain) described here comes from a study of lung T cells in sarcoidosis with Löfgren's syndrome. In TCRdb, the reads were re-called with MiXCR into one record per CDR3 protein. The table has 50,000 to 65,000 distinct CDR3 sequences, around 21% seen once. Findings of the study overall: These T cells were suggested, not shown, to recognize a putative antigen. Löfgren's syndrome patients reportedly showed greatest TRAV12-1 and TRBV2 expansion versus controls.

Per germline, CDR1 SGHRS and CDR2 YFSETQ. This CDR3 is built from 14 residues. The V gene lost 4 bases and the J gene lost 4 bases, with 12 bases spanning the gap. This clonotype was counted only a few times. Its antigen remains unidentified. This TCR derives from a human donor with sarcoidosis (Löfgren's syndrome or another form), or a control subject (not recorded which). This chain connects TRBV5-1 to TRBJ2-1; D tentatively reads TRBD1 or TRBD2 (6 bases each). The sequenced material came from CD4+ T cells from PBMCs. Here the CDR3 reads CASSRAGTYNEQFF. The CDR3 DNA reads as TGCGCCAGCAGCCGGGCGGGGACATACAATGAGCAGTTCTTC.